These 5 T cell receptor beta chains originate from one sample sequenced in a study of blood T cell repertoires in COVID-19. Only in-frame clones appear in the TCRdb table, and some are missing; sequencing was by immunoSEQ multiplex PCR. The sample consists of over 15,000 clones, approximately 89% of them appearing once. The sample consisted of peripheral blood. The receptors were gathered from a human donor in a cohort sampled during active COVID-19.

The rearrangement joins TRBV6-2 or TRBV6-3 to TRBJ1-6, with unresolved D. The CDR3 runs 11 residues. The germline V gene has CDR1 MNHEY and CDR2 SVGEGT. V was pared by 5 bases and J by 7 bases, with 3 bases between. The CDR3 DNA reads TGTGCCAGCAGTACAAATTCACCCCTCCACTTT. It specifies CASSTNSPLHF.

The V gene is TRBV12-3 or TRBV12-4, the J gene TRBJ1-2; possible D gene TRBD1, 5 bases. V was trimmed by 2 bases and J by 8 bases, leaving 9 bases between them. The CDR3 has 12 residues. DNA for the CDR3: TGTGCCAGCAGTTTATCCCAGGGCGGCTACACCTTC. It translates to CASSLSQGGYTF.

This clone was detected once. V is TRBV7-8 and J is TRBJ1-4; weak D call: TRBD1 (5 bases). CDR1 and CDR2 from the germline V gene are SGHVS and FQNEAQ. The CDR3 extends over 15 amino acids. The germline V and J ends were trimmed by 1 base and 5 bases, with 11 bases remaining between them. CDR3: CASSLGQGLNEKLFF. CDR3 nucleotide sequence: TGTGCCAGCAGCTTAGGCCAGGGCCTAAATGAAAAACTGTTTTTT. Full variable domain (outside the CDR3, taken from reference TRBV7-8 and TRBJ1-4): GAGVSQSPRYKVAKRGQDVALRCDPISGHVSLFWYQQALGQGPEFLTYFQNEAQLDKSGLPSDRFFAERPEGSVSTLKIQRTQQEDSAVYLCASSLGQGLNEKLFFGSGTQLSVL.

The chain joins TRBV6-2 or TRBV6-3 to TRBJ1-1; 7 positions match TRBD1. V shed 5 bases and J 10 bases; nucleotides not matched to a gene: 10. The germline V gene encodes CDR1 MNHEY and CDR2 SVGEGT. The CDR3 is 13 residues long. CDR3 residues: CASSPPGQASAFF. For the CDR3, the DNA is TGTGCCAGCAGTCCCCCTGGACAGGCATCAGCTTTCTTT.

This CDR3 is CASSPLAGADQPQHF. CDR3 nucleotides: TGTGCCAGCTCCCCCCTCGCAGGGGCGGATCAGCCCCAGCATTTT. J is TRBJ1-5 and V is TRBV18, with D possibly TRBD1 on 6 matching bases. Germline assignment: CDR1 KGHSH and CDR2 LQKENI. There are 15 residues in the CDR3. Trimming pared 6 bases from V and 5 bases from J, leaving 17 bases between.